Listed here is a single T cell receptor (beta chain). These data belong to a study of blood T cells in healthy people across ages. The CDR3 is 15 residues long. Losses at the gene ends were 3 bases for V and 1 base for J; bases not matched to a gene: 6. CDR1 and CDR2 (germline): DFQATT, SNEGSKA (reference sequence). A sample-barcoded 5' primer and a J-beta primer mix were used in a second PCR of roughly 7 to 12 cycles. TCRdb fed the 5' RACE reads into MiXCR, producing one record per CDR3 protein. The repertoire holds a few hundred thousand distinct CDR3 sequences, with approximately 51% as singletons.

The sample consisted of blood. The rearrangement links TRBV20-1 to TRBJ2-7; 10 nucleotides agree with TRBD2. The TCR originated in a man aged 60 to 75 in good health. This chain's CDR3 is CSARAGTSASYEQYF. The CDR3 region has the DNA TGCAGTGCTAGGGCCGGGACTAGCGCTTCCTACGAGCAGTACTTC.